These 15 T cell receptor beta chains were all obtained from the same sample, sequenced in a study of blood T cell repertoires in COVID-19 (dated by TCRdb to the early 2020s). The library was made by the immunoSEQ multiplex PCR assay. Sourced from immuneACCESS, this table was stored by TCRdb with only in-frame sequences that have V and J called. A share of the clones is absent; for the studies checked, an unresolved V gene accounts for under half, and the remainder has no known explanation. The sample table contains just over 250,000 clones; only one count was recorded for about 89% of them. Approximately 9.8% of the sample comes from the top ten. Sample: peripheral blood. The receptors come from a man aged 40-55 years who had recovered from COVID-19.

The CDR3 region has the DNA TGTGCCAGCAGCCAAGATAGGAGCTACTATGGCTACACCTTC. Translated: CASSQDRSYYGYTF. The genes are TRBV3-1 (or the pseudogene TRBV3-2) and TRBJ1-2; D remains unclear. V lost 0 bases, J lost 3 bases, and 8 bases lay in between. The germline gives CDR1 LGHDT, CDR2 YNNKEL (reference sequence). This CDR3 contains 14 residues.

The chain recombines TRBV20-1 with TRBJ2-7; D is uncertain. This CDR3 region has 13 residues. From germline, CDR1 is DFQATT and CDR2 SNEGSKA (reference sequence). V shed 3 bases and J shed 2 bases, with 11 bases lying between them. The CDR3 DNA reads TGCAGTGCTAGTGGAAGCGCGGCCTACGAGCAGTACTTC. Translation gives CSASGSAAYEQYF.

The chain links TRBV5-5 to TRBJ2-3; D is perhaps TRBD1 (8 bases). Germline lookup yields CDR1 SGHKS and CDR2 YYEKEE (reference sequence). Trimming cost V 1 base and J 6 bases, with 18 bases left between them. The CDR3 contains 16 residues. CDR3 loop: CASSLLAGGGGDTQYF. CDR3 sequence (DNA): TGTGCCAGCAGCTTGCTGGCAGGGGGCGGGGGTGATACGCAGTATTTT. Drawing the rest from reference TRBV5-5 and TRBJ2-3, the complete variable domain is DAGVTQSPTHLIKTRGQQVTLRCSPISGHKSVSWYQQVLGQGPQFIFQYYEKEERGRGNFPDRFSARQFPNYSSELNVNALLLGDSALYLCASSLLAGGGGDTQYFGPGTRLTVL.

The V and J genes are TRBV9 and TRBJ2-1; 13 bases map to TRBD2. J was trimmed by 8 bases and V by 0 bases; bases with no gene match: 8. This CDR3 contains 17 residues. Germline lookup yields CDR1 SGDLS and CDR2 YYNGEE. For the CDR3, the DNA is TGTGCCAGCAGCGTAGTAGGGACTAGCGGGGTTTTGGATGAGCAGTTCTTC. This gives the protein CASSVVGTSGVLDEQFF.

This chain connects TRBV7-2 to TRBJ2-7; 12 positions match TRBD2. CDR3 length: 16 residues. V was pared by 5 bases and J by 1 base, with 6 bases of the junction left unmatched. CDR1 is SGHTA and CDR2 is FQGNSA in the germline V gene. The CDR3 spells CASSLTGLAGSYEQYF. DNA of the CDR3: TGTGCCAGCAGCCTGACGGGACTAGCGGGTTCCTACGAGCAGTACTTC.

The V and J genes are TRBV29-1 and TRBJ1-1; TRBD1 matches at 7 bases. The CDR3 is 14 amino acids. V gave up 5 bases and J gave up 4 bases; unmatched junction bases: 10. CDR1 SQVTM and CDR2 ANQGSEA come from the germline V gene. In DNA, the CDR3 is TGCAGCGTTCAGGGGGGAGTTGGGGTCACTGAAGCTTTCTTT. Protein sequence: CSVQGGVGVTEAFF.

Only a few counts were recorded for this clone. This sample includes further DNA sequences coding for the same CDR3. The genes are TRBV5-1 and TRBJ1-1; no definite D call. V was clipped by 0 bases and J by 5 bases, with 8 bases between them. The CDR3 runs to 13 residues. Germline V gene lookup returns CDR1 SGHRS and CDR2 YFSETQ. The CDR3 reads CASSLGGDTEAFF. The CDR3 DNA reads as TGCGCCAGCAGCTTGGGGGGAGATACTGAAGCTTTCTTT.

This chain joins TRBV29-1 and TRBJ2-2; D is unclear. CDR3 length: 14 amino acids. The germline CDR1 and CDR2 sequences are SQVTM and ANQGSEA. V was shortened by 6 bases and J by 6 bases, with 17 bases between the two germline ends. The CDR3 is CSVTPAGKSGELFF. As DNA, the CDR3 is TGCAGCGTCACCCCGGCAGGAAAGTCCGGGGAGCTGTTTTTT.

CDR3 coding DNA: TGCGCCAGCGGCTGGACTAGCGACTACGAGCAGTACTTC. Its translation is CASGWTSDYEQYF. The chain uses TRBV5-1 and TRBJ2-7; 9 nucleotides align to TRBD2. Germline V gives CDR1 SGHRS, CDR2 YFSETQ. The CDR3 has 13 residues. The junction had 5 bases not matched to a gene; V was cut back by 7 bases and J by 3 bases.

This chain links TRBV24-1 with TRBJ1-5; maybe TRBD1 (5 bases). Per germline, CDR1 KGHDR and CDR2 SFDVKD. The CDR3 is 12 residues long. Deletions cut 10 bases from V and 6 bases from J, with 12 bases between. The CDR3 nucleotides are TGTGCCACTGAACTGGGGGGTCAGCCCCAGCATTTT. Translated: CATELGGQPQHF.

The chain combines TRBV9 with TRBJ2-5; 14 bases match TRBD2. Per the germline V gene, CDR1 is SGDLS and CDR2 is YYNGEE. The V gene end was trimmed by 4 bases and the J gene end by 5 bases; junction bases not matched to a gene: 7. The CDR3 runs 16 residues. In DNA, the CDR3 is TGTGCCAGCAGCTCAAGACTAGCGGGAGGGGGGGAGACCCAGTACTTC. This gives the protein CASSSRLAGGGETQYF.

This clone was found once. V is TRBV5-1 and J is TRBJ2-1, with a possible D match to TRBD1 (6 bases). Per germline, CDR1 SGHRS and CDR2 YFSETQ. CDR3 length: 15 residues. V shed 2 bases and J shed 7 bases, with 16 bases lying between them. CDR3 protein: CASSLLQGLGNEQFF. The CDR3 nucleotides are TGCGCCAGCAGCTTACTACAGGGTTTAGGAAATGAGCAGTTCTTC.

V usage is TRBV20-1 and J usage is TRBJ2-1; 7 positions match TRBD2. The CDR3 totals 11 residues. From germline, CDR1 is DFQATT and CDR2 SNEGSKA (reference sequence). The CDR3 nucleotides read TGCAGGGGGACTAACGGCGATGAGCAGTTCTTC. Amino acid sequence: CRGTNGDEQFF.

The rearrangement uses TRBV28 and TRBJ2-7; TRBD1 matches at 9 bases. V dropped 5 bases and J dropped 4; count of bases not matched to a gene: 12. The CDR3 has 16 residues. Germline CDR1 MDHEN, CDR2 SYDVKM. CDR3 amino acids: CASSGQGSVPGYEQYF. In DNA, the CDR3 is TGTGCCAGCAGTGGACAGGGGTCGGTCCCTGGGTACGAGCAGTACTTC.

The table lists this clone with a count of one. The chain joins TRBV19 to TRBJ2-2; 7 nucleotides line up with TRBD2. The ends lost 9 bases at V and 1 base at J; junction bases unmatched: 8. This CDR3 spans 15 amino acids. Germline values: CDR1 LNHDA, CDR2 SQIVND (reference sequence). The CDR3, as DNA: TGTGCCAGCCAGCGTCGGGGGGAGAACACCGGGGAGCTGTTTTTT. Its translation is CASQRRGENTGELFF.